This is a list of T cell receptor beta chains from one sample in a study of response to subunit inactivated influenza vaccine. TCRdb reprocessed the RT-PCR reads with MiXCR, giving one entry per CDR3 protein. The repertoire holds around 530,000 distinct CDR3 sequences, with about 10% as singletons. Source: PBMCs from blood, taken on the day of vaccination. The receptors here all came from a man aged 50 to 59 who received an inactivated influenza vaccine. CDR3s include the opening cysteine and the closing phenylalanine or tryptophan. A D gene is named only where the DNA matches it firmly. The size field is filled for only some rows; it gives once, few, many or a size class.

J gene: TRBJ2-1
V gene: TRBV27
D gene: TRBD2
clone size: few
CDR3 DNA: TGTGCCAGCACCTCTAGCGGGGGGGCCAAAGAGCAGTTCTTC
CDR3 protein: CASTSSGGAKEQFF

J gene: TRBJ2-1
V gene: TRBV12-5
D gene: -
clone size: -
CDR3 DNA: TGTGCTAGTGGTCTCCGCACGGAGCAGTTCTTC
CDR3 protein: CASGLRTEQFF

J gene: TRBJ2-3
V gene: TRBV15
D gene: -
clone size: -
CDR3 DNA: TGTGCCACCAGCGCAAGCCGACGAGGAGATACGCAGTATTTT
CDR3 protein: CATSASRRGDTQYF

J gene: TRBJ2-3
V gene: TRBV28
D gene: -
clone size: few
CDR3 DNA: TGTGCCAGCGAAAATAAGAATGCCGGTACGCAGTATTTT
CDR3 protein: CASENKNAGTQYF

J gene: TRBJ2-5
V gene: TRBV7-6
D gene: -
clone size: few
CDR3 DNA: TGTGCCAGCAGCTTAAACGTTGGCCAAGAGACCCAGTACTTC
CDR3 protein: CASSLNVGQETQYF

J gene: TRBJ2-7
V gene: TRBV20-1
D gene: -
clone size: -
CDR3 DNA: TGCAGTGCTAGCGAAGGCTACGAGCAGTACTTC
CDR3 protein: CSASEGYEQYF

J gene: TRBJ2-1
V gene: TRBV12-3/TRBV12-4
D gene: -
clone size: many
CDR3 DNA: TGTGCCAGCAGTTTGGTCCGGGATGAGCAGTTCTTC
CDR3 protein: CASSLVRDEQFF

J gene: TRBJ1-2
V gene: TRBV6-2/TRBV6-3
D gene: -
clone size: -
CDR3 DNA: TGTGCCAGCAGTTGGAGATGGGACGGCCACTATGGCTACACCTTC
CDR3 protein: CASSWRWDGHYGYTF

J gene: TRBJ1-4
V gene: TRBV12-3/TRBV12-4
D gene: TRBD1
clone size: few
CDR3 DNA: TGTGCCAGCAGTTTAGGGACAGGGAGTGAAAAACTGTTTTTT
CDR3 protein: CASSLGTGSEKLFF

J gene: TRBJ2-1
V gene: TRBV20-1
D gene: TRBD2
clone size: -
CDR3 DNA: TGCTGTGCTAGAGATCCCACTAGCGGGGGCATCTTGGATGAGCAGTTCTTC
CDR3 protein: CCARDPTSGGILDEQFF

J gene: TRBJ2-5
V gene: TRBV28
D gene: TRBD1
clone size: -
CDR3 DNA: TGTGCCAGCAGGACAGGGGGAGGGACCCAGTACTTC
CDR3 protein: CASRTGGGTQYF

J gene: TRBJ2-2
V gene: TRBV12-3/TRBV12-4
D gene: TRBD2
clone size: many
CDR3 DNA: TGTGCCAGCAGTTTAGCAGCGGGGGGGACCGGGGAGCTGTTTTTT
CDR3 protein: CASSLAAGGTGELFF

J gene: TRBJ2-7
V gene: TRBV28
D gene: -
clone size: -
CDR3 DNA: TGTGCCAGCGTCAGGCCTCCCTACGAGCAGTACTTC
CDR3 protein: CASVRPPYEQYF

J gene: TRBJ2-3
V gene: TRBV28
D gene: TRBD2
clone size: -
CDR3 DNA: TGTGCCAGCAGTTTAGCTCCTAGCGGGGGCGCTAGCACAGATACGCAGTATTTT
CDR3 protein: CASSLAPSGGASTDTQYF

J gene: TRBJ2-7
V gene: TRBV21-1
D gene: -
clone size: -
CDR3 DNA: TGTGCCAGCCCCACCCGACGGCTGTCCTCCTACGAGCAGTACTTC
CDR3 protein: CASPTRRLSSYEQYF

J gene: TRBJ2-7
V gene: TRBV7-2
D gene: TRBD1
clone size: many
CDR3 DNA: TGTGCCAGCAGCCCTACAGGGGTGTCCTACGAGCAGTACTTC
CDR3 protein: CASSPTGVSYEQYF

J gene: TRBJ1-5
V gene: TRBV20-1
D gene: TRBD1
clone size: -
CDR3 DNA: TGCAGTGCTCTAACAGGGGCCGGGGGCAATCAGCCCCAGCATTTT
CDR3 protein: CSALTGAGGNQPQHF

J gene: TRBJ2-7
V gene: TRBV24-1
D gene: TRBD2
clone size: few
CDR3 DNA: TGTGCCACCAGTGATCCCAGGACTAGCGGGAGCTACGAGCAGTACTTC
CDR3 protein: CATSDPRTSGSYEQYF

J gene: TRBJ2-5
V gene: TRBV5-1
D gene: -
clone size: -
CDR3 DNA: TGCGCCAGCAGCTTGAGGCAGTACCAAGAGACCCAGTACTTC
CDR3 protein: CASSLRQYQETQYF

J gene: TRBJ2-1
V gene: TRBV20-1
D gene: -
clone size: many
CDR3 DNA: TGCAGTGCTAGAGAACGGGGGTATTACAATGAGCAGTTCTTC
CDR3 protein: CSARERGYYNEQFF

J gene: TRBJ2-7
V gene: TRBV27
D gene: -
clone size: -
CDR3 DNA: TGTGCCAGCAGTTTAAGAGGAGCGGCGGGGGAGCAGTACTTC
CDR3 protein: CASSLRGAAGEQYF

J gene: TRBJ2-1
V gene: TRBV4-3
D gene: TRBD1
clone size: -
CDR3 DNA: TGCGCCAGCAGCCAAGGGACAGGGCACTACAATGAGCAGTTCTTC
CDR3 protein: CASSQGTGHYNEQFF

J gene: TRBJ2-2
V gene: TRBV4-3
D gene: -
clone size: many
CDR3 DNA: TGCGCCAGCAGCCGAGGCGTGGGGGCCGGGGAGCTGTTTTTT
CDR3 protein: CASSRGVGAGELFF

J gene: TRBJ2-4
V gene: TRBV29-1
D gene: TRBD1
clone size: many
CDR3 DNA: TGCAGCGTTGAGGACAGGGCCAAAAACATTCAGTACTTC
CDR3 protein: CSVEDRAKNIQYF

J gene: TRBJ2-5
V gene: TRBV7-9
D gene: -
clone size: -
CDR3 DNA: TGTGCCAGCAGTCGAGGATCTGGATGGCAAGAGACCCAGTACTTC
CDR3 protein: CASSRGSGWQETQYF

J gene: TRBJ2-1
V gene: TRBV7-9
D gene: TRBD2
clone size: many
CDR3 DNA: TGTGCCAGCAGCTTAGGCGGGGGAATATACAATGAGCAGTTCTTC
CDR3 protein: CASSLGGGIYNEQFF

J gene: TRBJ2-7
V gene: TRBV19
D gene: TRBD2
clone size: few
CDR3 DNA: TGTGCCAGTAGTATCTCTGCGGGGGACCCCTACGAGCAGTACTTC
CDR3 protein: CASSISAGDPYEQYF

J gene: TRBJ2-6
V gene: TRBV9
D gene: -
clone size: few
CDR3 DNA: TGTGCCAGCAGCCTGACAGTTCTCTCTGGGGCCAACGTCCTGACTTTC
CDR3 protein: CASSLTVLSGANVLTF

J gene: TRBJ2-3
V gene: TRBV10-1
D gene: -
clone size: few
CDR3 DNA: TGCGCCAGCAGTAGGACCAATTCAGATACGCAGTATTTT
CDR3 protein: CASSRTNSDTQYF

J gene: TRBJ2-7
V gene: TRBV4-3
D gene: -
clone size: -
CDR3 DNA: TGCGCCAGCAGCCAAGATTTGGGTTTGGCAGGGCGGCGTTACGAGCAGTACTTC
CDR3 protein: CASSQDLGLAGRRYEQYF

J gene: TRBJ2-5
V gene: TRBV2
D gene: -
clone size: few
CDR3 DNA: TGTGCCAGCAGGGGCTGGGGCCACCGAGGAGAGACCCAGTACTTC
CDR3 protein: CASRGWGHRGETQYF

J gene: TRBJ1-5
V gene: TRBV4-1
D gene: -
clone size: -
CDR3 DNA: TGCGCCAGCAGCCAGAGGACACAATCGAATCAGCCCCAGCATTTT
CDR3 protein: CASSQRTQSNQPQHF

J gene: TRBJ2-5
V gene: TRBV7-2
D gene: -
clone size: -
CDR3 DNA: TGTGCCAGCAGGCCCCGCTGGGGAGTTCAAGAGACCCAGTACTTC
CDR3 protein: CASRPRWGVQETQYF

J gene: TRBJ2-5
V gene: TRBV28
D gene: -
clone size: few
CDR3 DNA: TGTGCCAGCACCAGAGGGGGGAGTGCGACCCAGTACTTC
CDR3 protein: CASTRGGSATQYF

J gene: TRBJ1-6
V gene: TRBV7-9
D gene: -
clone size: -
CDR3 DNA: TGTGCCAGCAGCTTAGAACAGGCGGGAAATTCACCCCTCCACTTT
CDR3 protein: CASSLEQAGNSPLHF

J gene: TRBJ2-2
V gene: TRBV23-1
D gene: TRBD1
clone size: -
CDR3 DNA: TGCGCCAGCAGGACAGGGGGCCCCCCCGGGGAGCTGTTTTTT
CDR3 protein: CASRTGGPPGELFF

J gene: TRBJ2-7
V gene: TRBV12-3/TRBV12-4
D gene: -
clone size: -
CDR3 DNA: TGTGCCAGCAGACTAGCCGCTTCCTCCTACGAGCAGTACTTC
CDR3 protein: CASRLAASSYEQYF

J gene: TRBJ1-1
V gene: TRBV5-1
D gene: -
clone size: few
CDR3 DNA: TGCGCCAGCAGCTTGGGCAGGGAAGCTTTCTTT
CDR3 protein: CASSLGREAFF

J gene: TRBJ2-1
V gene: TRBV7-2
D gene: TRBD2
clone size: few
CDR3 DNA: TGTGCCAGCAGCTGGACCACTAGCGGGAGGGCGGGTGAGCAGTTCTTC
CDR3 protein: CASSWTTSGRAGEQFF

J gene: TRBJ1-1
V gene: TRBV7-2
D gene: TRBD1
clone size: many
CDR3 DNA: TGTGCCAGCAGCTTAATCGGCCCAGGGGGGAACACTGAAGCTTTCTTT
CDR3 protein: CASSLIGPGGNTEAFF

J gene: TRBJ2-7
V gene: TRBV5-1
D gene: -
clone size: -
CDR3 DNA: TGCGCCATCAAGGACGGGGCCTACGAGCAGTACTTC
CDR3 protein: CAIKDGAYEQYF

J gene: TRBJ1-2
V gene: TRBV29-1
D gene: -
clone size: once
CDR3 DNA: TGCAGCGTCTCCCGGAAGAATCTCTATGGCTACACCTTC
CDR3 protein: CSVSRKNLYGYTF